This T cell receptor beta chain was captured by sequencing in a study of CD8+CD57+ T cells in acquired aplastic anemia. Study-level background: Healthy donors gave about 10.8 million reads on average for CD4+ cells. Overall study results and limits: A set of around 30 CD8+ CDR3 sequences was shared between patients and controls, and these sequences appeared highly expressed in patients.

Genomic DNA was employed as the template in profiling TCR beta VDJ and CDR3. TCRdb reanalysed the reads using MiXCR and keeps one entry per CDR3 protein. The table lists approximately 170,000 distinct CDR3 sequences, roughly 63% of them singletons. In germline, CDR1 is ENHRY, CDR2 SYGVKD. The trim removed 8 bases at V and 2 bases at J, leaving 5 bases unmatched. The CDR3 totals 16 residues. To note about this clonotype: Its antigen is not known.

The TCR originated in a human donor in good health. The genes are TRBV10-3 and TRBJ2-2; 13 nucleotides line up with TRBD2. The specimen was sorted CD4+, CD8+, or CD8+CD57+ T cells (not recorded which) from PBMCs. Written as DNA, the CDR3 is TGTGCCATCCGTCGACTAGCGGGAGGTAACACCGGGGAGCTGTTTTTT. It yields the protein CAIRRLAGGNTGELFF.